This T cell receptor (beta chain) was captured in a study of shared clonotypes between healthy human individuals. Findings of the study overall: Clonotypes not shared had lower generation probabilities than those common to all four donors.

As to this clone: The antigen is not known. The sample holds other DNA sequences that translate to the same CDR3.

Terminally differentiated effector memory CD45RA+ cells were excluded from the naive CD8 cells, which were CD45RO-negative and positively selected for CCR7. Trimming pared 0 bases from V and 0 bases from J, leaving 7 bases between. The CDR3 covers 15 residues. The germline V gene encodes CDR1 SGDLS and CDR2 YYNGEE. Methods used by the authors: Without quality scores, immunoSEQ junctional reads could not be filtered like full-length reads. Sequencing used immunoSEQ multiplex PCR; TCRdb keeps in-frame clones, though not all of them. D and trimming come from the DNA, and the V and J calls and clone size come from that table. In the table there are around 640,000 clones, around 96% of which are singletons.

The receptor was isolated from a woman in her twenties or thirties in good health. The sample taken for sequencing was naive CD8+ T cells sorted from blood. This chain connects TRBV9 to TRBJ1-3; D is undetermined. CDR3 sequence: CASSVAGNSGNTIYF. CDR3 DNA sequence: TGTGCCAGCAGCGTAGCAGGAAACTCTGGAAACACCATATATTTT.